This TCR beta chain was retrieved from a study of blood T cells in healthy people across ages (dated by TCRdb to between 2014 and 2017). Regarding the complete study: Template switching captured roughly one uniquely barcoded TCR beta cDNA molecule per two T cells in model experiments. Using deep sequencing normalized with unique cDNA molecular identifiers, the study measured how TCR beta repertoire diversity changes with age. Donors were grouped into four age groups: young (average about 15 years), middle-aged (around 39), aged (around 56) and long-lived (roughly 80). For two donors (one aged 18 to 30 and one aged 80 or older), the study analyzed two additional independent replicas of 1 million unique cDNA reads from the same blood draw.

The library came from 5' RACE. Data came from an Illumina HiSeq 2500. A second PCR of about 7 to 12 cycles was run with a J-beta primer mix and a sample-barcoded 5' primer. Each TCR beta cDNA molecule received a unique molecular identifier from a template-switch 5' adaptor carrying 12 random nucleotides. Each sample yielded at least 2.5 million CDR3-containing paired-end reads. First-strand cDNA synthesis was performed from all RNA using the Mint cDNA synthesis kit, with priming by a TRBC-specific oligonucleotide. After uracil-DNA glycosylase treatment, a first 18-cycle PCR used universal primers M1SS and BC2_uni_R on all cDNA. Under the source paper's analysis protocol: Each sample was normalized by randomly selecting 1 million high-quality reads, each carrying a distinct molecular identifier. Reads sharing molecular identifiers were discarded rather than binned into consensus sequences. MiTCR, set to a Q25 quality threshold and the strictest error-elimination algorithm, was used for CDR3 identification, clonotype clustering and error correction. A nonparametric unseen species model with Euler transformation was used to estimate lower-bound total TCR beta diversity. TCRdb reprocessing: public reads trimmed at Q25 with fastp, clones called with MiXCR, in-frame beta chains kept. Each record represents a unique CDR3 protein, reported with the most common genes and DNA among its rows. These V and J calls originate from TCRdb's pipeline instead of the authors' own analysis. The sample table shows fewer than 800,000 distinct CDR3 sequences, and around 25% are seen once. The ten largest clones add up to 9.4% of the sample.

The study at large found these results: Observed TCR beta diversity correlated strongly with the percentage of naive T cells measured by flow cytometry. The CMV infection status of donors was not known, potentially confounding age-related changes in expanded clonotypes. The long-lived group showed more naive CD4+ T cells, fewer expanded clones and increased TCR diversity than the aged group, suggesting age selection. Bulk unsorted PBMC profiling prevented conclusive comparison of naive and antigen-experienced compartments. Estimates of total diversity based on one million sequenced T cells were regarded as lower bounds and as underestimates. As age increased, observed TCR beta diversity per million T cells dropped in a roughly linear way, and a significant reduction was already evident by age about 40.

The CDR3 runs 15 residues from the cysteine to the phenylalanine. Of the read, only the CDR3 DNA is kept; its 45 bases are in frame from base 1. CDR1 is given as SGHRS and CDR2 as YFSETQ, both from the germline V gene. From V the trimming removes 1 base and from J it removes 5 bases, while the gene matches leave 1 base of the junction unaccounted for. Systemically healthy Caucasian individuals from Russia, some 40 in total and aged roughly 6 to 100 years, were included as donors. Each donor gave ten milliliters of peripheral blood, collected into EDTA-treated Vacutainer tubes. Ficoll-Paque density-gradient centrifugation was used to isolate PBMCs, with at least 7 million obtained per sample. Total RNA, at least 5.5 micrograms per sample, was extracted from PBMCs with Trizol reagent. For every donor, flow cytometry on a PBMC aliquot measured the percentage of naive CD45RAhigh/CD27high T cells. Note on this clonotype: There is no known antigen for this receptor. No clone much larger than this one lies a single base away; base qualities are absent.

This sample also appeared in a second study, on T cells of mothers and their children. The second study also describes: The donors were nine systemically healthy Caucasian individuals, made up of three mothers and their six children. cDNA synthesis used all of the extracted RNA, with 1.5 ug of RNA in each 15 ul reaction. In the second PCR, the M1S primer introduced both the sample barcodes and 2-4 random nucleotides. Each mother yielded over 8.5 million TCR beta CDR3 reads and each child roughly 3.1 million reads. In both related and unrelated pairs, thymic selection shapes the output of TCR recombination in a similar way, with inherited differences having only a minor effect. Normalized repertoire overlap was always slightly but never significantly higher in related than unrelated mother-child pairs. Persistent microchimeric T cell clones were not detected, at a sensitivity of approximately 100 clones per million clonotypes. In the study, deep NGS was used to compare the TCR beta repertoires of mothers and children, and features distinguishing related mother-child pairs from unrelated individuals were sought. On average, the children were about 12 +/- 4 years old, while the mothers were about 37 +/- 4 years old. After adapter ligation with NEBNext reagents, the libraries were sequenced on Illumina HiSeq 2000 with 100+100 nt paired-end reads. Mother and child libraries were prepared a month apart and sequenced in separate runs to prevent cross-contamination. For each donor, somewhere between roughly 450,000 and 2,100,000 distinct TCR beta clonotypes were identified. Naive TCR beta clonotypes were estimated from low-frequency clonotypes matched to each donor's FACS-determined naive share, without sorting.

The origin of this receptor is a boy between 10 and 17 years old in good health. The sequencing input was blood. Recombination joined TRBV5-1 with TRBJ2-1; TRBD2 matches 12 bases in the middle. Here the CDR3 is given as CASSLWTSGNNEQFF. The DNA sequence is given as TGCGCCAGCAGCTTGTGGACTAGCGGGAACAATGAGCAGTTCTTC. The CDR3, completed at both ends by the reference TRBV5-1 and TRBJ2-1 genes, gives the full variable domain KAGVTQTPRYLIKTRGQQVTLSCSPISGHRSVSWYQQTPGQGLQFLFEYFSETQRNKGNFPGRFSGRQFSNSRSEMNVSTLELGDSALYLCASSLWTSGNNEQFFGPGTRLTVL.